These 22 T cell receptor beta chains originate from one sample sequenced in a study of T cell responses to AZD1222 COVID-19 vaccine. Clones were read by immunoSEQ multiplex PCR, and TCRdb kept only the in-frame ones, dropping some. The sample yields 120,000 to 150,000 clones, roughly nine tenths seen once. The material was peripheral blood, obtained 28 days after the second AZD1222 dose. Receptors were obtained from an adult who received the AZD1222 COVID-19 vaccine.

This clone showed up just once. V and J are TRBV2 and TRBJ2-5; 7 bases match TRBD2. This CDR3 spans 13 amino acids. The V and J ends lost 3 bases and 5 bases, in that order; junction bases with no gene match: 3. Germline V gene lookup returns CDR1 SNHLY and CDR2 FYNNEI. For the CDR3, the DNA is TGTGCCAGCAGTGACAGCGGGATCGAGACCCAGTACTTC. Protein product: CASSDSGIETQYF.

The rearrangement uses TRBV7-9 and TRBJ1-2; 7 positions match TRBD1. J was trimmed by 8 bases and V by 6 bases; bases with no gene match: 12. Germline CDR1 SEHNR, CDR2 FQNEAQ (reference sequence). The CDR3 sequence is 14 residues long. The CDR3: CASRTDREQTGYTF. The CDR3 DNA is TGTGCCAGCAGGACAGACAGGGAGCAGACCGGCTACACCTTC.

This chain uses TRBV2 with TRBJ2-5; TRBD2 is a possible D gene (6 bases). The V end was cut by 7 bases, the J end by 2 bases, with 14 bases between. CDR3 length: 14 residues. CDR1 and CDR2 from the germline V gene are SNHLY and FYNNEI. As DNA, the CDR3 is TGTGCCAGCACCGGACACCGGGGGCAAGAGACCCAGTACTTC. Translating gives CASTGHRGQETQYF.

The J gene is TRBJ2-3, the V gene TRBV4-3; TRBD2 agrees at 13 bases. Germline trimming cut 5 bases from V and 3 bases from J; bases unmatched to any gene: 5. The CDR3 is made up of 16 amino acids. In germline, CDR1 is LGHNA, CDR2 YSLEER. DNA for the CDR3: TGCGCCAGCAGCGCTAGACTAGCGGGAGGTACAGATACGCAGTATTTT. This sequence encodes CASSARLAGGTDTQYF.

The V call is TRBV3-1 (or the pseudogene TRBV3-2), the J call TRBJ2-7; tentatively, D is TRBD1 (6 bases). The germline gives CDR1 LGHDT, CDR2 YNNKEL (reference sequence). The V end lost 5 bases, the J end lost 0 bases, and 11 bases lay between the germline ends. This CDR3 comprises 14 residues. CDR3 in amino acids: CASSDDRSSYEQYF. DNA of the CDR3: TGTGCCAGCAGCGATGACAGGTCCTCCTACGAGCAGTACTTC.

This sequence joins TRBV14 and TRBJ2-7; D gene uncertain. The CDR3 extends over 13 amino acids. Looked up from germline, CDR1 is SGHDN and CDR2 is FVKESK. Trimming stripped 1 base from V and 6 bases from J, with 10 bases between. The CDR3 loop is CASSQGPGGEQYF. CDR3 in DNA: TGTGCCAGCAGCCAAGGTCCGGGTGGCGAGCAGTACTTC.

The J gene is TRBJ1-5, the V gene TRBV6-5; D remains ambiguous. Trimming took 6 bases from V and 2 from J, leaving 8 bases between them. This CDR3 has 13 residues. The V gene's germline CDR1 is MNHEY and CDR2 SVGAGI. The chain's CDR3 is CASSSSRNQPQHF. In nucleotides, the CDR3 is TGTGCCAGCAGCTCCAGTCGCAATCAGCCCCAGCATTTT.

The V call is TRBV6-2 or TRBV6-3, the J call TRBJ1-2; D is perhaps TRBD1 (6 bases). V lost 2 bases and J lost 7, with 11 bases in between. This CDR3 comprises 13 residues. Looked up from germline, CDR1 is MNHEY and CDR2 is SVGEGT. The CDR3 DNA sequence: TGTGCCAGCAGTTACAACAGGGCCGGTGGCTACACCTTC. It specifies CASSYNRAGGYTF.

The chain has TRBV11-2 and TRBJ2-3; D is perhaps TRBD1 (6 bases). Germline assignment: CDR1 SGHAT and CDR2 FQNNGV. The CDR3 sequence is 18 residues long. Trimming removed 0 bases from V and 0 bases from J, with 16 bases in between. The CDR3, as DNA: TGTGCCAGCAGCTTAGACCCGGGCACAGGGCTAAGCACAGATACGCAGTATTTT. This gives the protein CASSLDPGTGLSTDTQYF.

This sequence joins TRBV18 and TRBJ2-7; D is unresolved. This CDR3 region has 13 residues. Germline-derived CDR1 and CDR2 are KGHSH and LQKENI. Trimming stripped 3 bases from V and 6 bases from J, with 12 bases between. The CDR3 loop reads CASSPYDGREQYF. The CDR3 DNA follows: TGTGCCAGCTCACCCTACGACGGGCGCGAGCAGTACTTC.

The CDR3 nucleotides read TGTGCCAGCAGCGATTCACCCGGGGGAGCCGGCGGGACCCAGTACTTC. Amino acid sequence: CASSDSPGGAGGTQYF. The genes are TRBV9 and TRBJ2-5, with D perhaps matching TRBD2 (6 bases). Germline V CDR1 and CDR2: SGDLS, YYNGEE. Trimming stripped 3 bases from V and 7 bases from J, with 22 bases between. CDR3 size: 16 residues.

The chain carries TRBV3-1 (or the pseudogene TRBV3-2) and TRBJ2-2; D ambiguous. The germline CDR1 and CDR2 sequences are LGHDT and YNNKEL (reference sequence). Trimming shortened V by 3 bases and J by 0 bases, and 5 bases separated the two germline ends. The CDR3 loop spans 14 amino acids. The CDR3 protein is CASSHGSNTGELFF. The CDR3, as DNA: TGTGCCAGCAGCCACGGTTCGAACACCGGGGAGCTGTTTTTT.

The chain uses TRBV11-3 and TRBJ2-3, with 8 bases that match TRBD1. There are 15 residues in the CDR3. Germline-derived CDR1 and CDR2 are SGHNT and YENEEA. The V and J ends lost 3 bases and 4 bases, in that order; junction bases with no gene match: 6. CDR3 bases: TGTGCCAGCAGCTTGGGGACAGGAAGGGCAGATACGCAGTATTTT. This translates into CASSLGTGRADTQYF.

The chain is built from TRBV19 and TRBJ2-5; 9 bases map to TRBD2. Germline CDR1 LNHDA, CDR2 SQIVND (reference sequence). The CDR3 has 15 residues. J lost 1 base, V lost 3 bases, and 3 bases had no gene match. CDR3 sequence: CASSIFSGGQETQYF. CDR3 DNA: TGTGCCAGTAGTATCTTTAGCGGGGGCCAAGAGACCCAGTACTTC.

This chain joins TRBV5-1 and TRBJ1-6, with TRBD1 identical over 7 bases. V shed 6 bases and J 5 bases; nucleotides not matched to a gene: 11. CDR1 is SGHRS, CDR2 YFSETQ, per germline. The CDR3 has 16 residues. The CDR3: CASTLEPGQNNSPLHF. CDR3 sequence (DNA): TGCGCCAGCACTTTGGAACCGGGACAGAATAATTCACCCCTCCACTTT.

This chain joins TRBV6-5 and TRBJ1-6; no definite D call. This CDR3 is 13 amino acids long. CDR1 and CDR2 (germline): MNHEY, SVGAGI. The V end lost 10 bases, the J end lost 8 bases, and 15 bases lay between the germline ends. DNA of the CDR3: TGTGCCACCCCAGGAGCCCGTGATTCACCCCTCCACTTT. Protein: CATPGARDSPLHF.

V gene TRBV7-2 combines with J gene TRBJ1-1, with D perhaps matching TRBD1 (6 bases). V lost 1 base and J 11 bases, leaving 20 bases between the germline ends. The CDR3 spans 15 residues. CDR1 and CDR2 (germline): SGHTA, FQGNSA. In DNA, the CDR3 is TGTGCCAGCAGCTTAGAGAGGGCAGGGGCGTCGGGCGCTTTCTTT. It is translated as CASSLERAGASGAFF.

This chain links TRBV18 with TRBJ1-4, with 7 bases that match TRBD1. V was pared by 3 bases and J by 3 bases, with 10 bases of the junction left unmatched. Germline CDR1 is KGHSH and CDR2 is LQKENI. The CDR3 has 17 amino acids. CDR3 sequence (DNA): TGTGCCAGCTCACCTCGACAACCCGACAGGGCTAATGAAAAACTGTTTTTT. Translated, it gives CASSPRQPDRANEKLFF.

The CDR3 DNA follows: TGTGCCAGCTCACCGGTCCGAGACACTGAAGCTTTCTTT. Translated: CASSPVRDTEAFF. This chain joins TRBV18 and TRBJ1-1; D gene uncertain. V dropped 3 bases and J dropped 3 bases, with 8 bases sitting between them. The CDR3 is made up of 13 amino acids. Looked up from germline, CDR1 is KGHSH and CDR2 is LQKENI. Full variable domain (outside the CDR3, taken from reference TRBV18 and TRBJ1-1): NAGVMQNPRHLVRRRGQEARLRCSPMKGHSHVYWYRQLPEEGLKFMVYLQKENIIDESGMPKERFSAEFPKEGPSILRIQQVVRGDSAAYFCASSPVRDTEAFFGQGTRLTVV.

V usage is TRBV29-1 and J usage is TRBJ1-2; maybe TRBD1 (6 bases). Germline CDR1 SQVTM, CDR2 ANQGSEA. There are 13 residues in the CDR3. The ends were cut back, 4 bases at V and 1 base at J, with 10 bases in the middle. For the CDR3, the DNA is TGCAGCGTTGTAGAACAGGGTAACTATGGCTACACCTTC. Encoded protein: CSVVEQGNYGYTF.

The V and J genes are TRBV11-1 and TRBJ1-1, with a possible D match to TRBD1 (5 bases). Germline-derived CDR1 and CDR2 are SGHAT and FQDESV (reference sequence). V was pared by 5 bases and J by 4 bases, with 8 bases between. The CDR3 has 12 amino acids. The CDR3 DNA sequence: TGTGCCAGCAGCCACGGGGGCACTGAAGCTTTCTTT. Residues: CASSHGGTEAFF.

This chain links TRBV5-8 with TRBJ2-3, with 15 bases that match TRBD2. The germline V gene has CDR1 SGHTS and CDR2 YDEGEE. The CDR3 consists of 19 residues. The V segment lost 7 bases and the J segment 2 bases; nucleotides outside the gene matches: 14. The DNA of the CDR3 is TGTGCCAGCGGATCCGGGACTAGCGGGGGGTCCCCCTCCACAGATACGCAGTATTTT. It codes for CASGSGTSGGSPSTDTQYF.